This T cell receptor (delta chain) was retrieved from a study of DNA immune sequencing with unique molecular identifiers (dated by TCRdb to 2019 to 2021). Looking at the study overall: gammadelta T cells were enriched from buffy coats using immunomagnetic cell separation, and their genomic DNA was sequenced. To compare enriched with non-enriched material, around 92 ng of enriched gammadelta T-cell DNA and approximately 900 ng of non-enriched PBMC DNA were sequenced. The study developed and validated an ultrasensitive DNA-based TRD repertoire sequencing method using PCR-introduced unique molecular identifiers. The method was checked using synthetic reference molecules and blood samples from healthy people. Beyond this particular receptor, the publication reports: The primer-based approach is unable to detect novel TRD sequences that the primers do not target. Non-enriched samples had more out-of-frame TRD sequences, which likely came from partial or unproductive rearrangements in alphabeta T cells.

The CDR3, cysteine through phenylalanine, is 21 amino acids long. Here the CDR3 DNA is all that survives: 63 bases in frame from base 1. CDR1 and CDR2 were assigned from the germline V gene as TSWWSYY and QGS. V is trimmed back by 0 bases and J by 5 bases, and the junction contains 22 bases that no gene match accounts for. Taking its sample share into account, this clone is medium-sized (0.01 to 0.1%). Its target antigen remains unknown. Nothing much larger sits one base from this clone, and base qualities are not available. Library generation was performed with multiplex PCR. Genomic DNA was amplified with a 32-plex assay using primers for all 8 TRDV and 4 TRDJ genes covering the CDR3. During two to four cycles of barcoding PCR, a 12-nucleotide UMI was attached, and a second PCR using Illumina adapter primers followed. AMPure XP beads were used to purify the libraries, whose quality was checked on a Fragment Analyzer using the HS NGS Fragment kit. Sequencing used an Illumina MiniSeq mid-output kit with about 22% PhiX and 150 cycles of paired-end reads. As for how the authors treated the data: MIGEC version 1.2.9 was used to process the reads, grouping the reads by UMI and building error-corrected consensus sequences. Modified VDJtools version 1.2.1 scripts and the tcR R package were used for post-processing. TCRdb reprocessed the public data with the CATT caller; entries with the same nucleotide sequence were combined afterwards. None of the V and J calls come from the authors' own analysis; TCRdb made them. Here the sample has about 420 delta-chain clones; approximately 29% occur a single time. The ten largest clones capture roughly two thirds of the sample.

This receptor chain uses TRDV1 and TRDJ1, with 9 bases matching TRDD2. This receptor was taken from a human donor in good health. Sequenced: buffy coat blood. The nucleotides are TGTGCTCTTGGGGAACTGCCAACGTACCTTCCTACGGGGAAAGATAAGGATAAACTCATCTTT. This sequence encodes CALGELPTYLPTGKDKDKLIF.